These 15 T cell receptor beta chains were all obtained from the same sample, sequenced in a study of lymphopenia after photon versus proton radiotherapy. Assay used: immunoSEQ multiplex PCR; TCRdb lists only in-frame clones, some missing. Among about 50,000 clones listed, 80% to 90% were seen once. Sample: peripheral blood, taken from a patient treated with photon-based radiotherapy. These receptors were taken from a man aged 45 to 65 with gastric cancer.

This clone has only one observation. The chain links TRBV5-5 to TRBJ2-7, with 11 nucleotides matching TRBD2. Germline V gene sequence: CDR1 SGHKS, CDR2 YYEKEE (reference sequence). Germline trimming cut 2 bases from V and 0 bases from J; bases unmatched to any gene: 7. This CDR3 is 17 amino acids long. As DNA, the CDR3 is TGTGCCAGCAGCTTAGGCTCCCTAGCGGGGGGCTCCTACGAGCAGTACTTC. It codes for CASSLGSLAGGSYEQYF.

This clone ranks as hyperexpanded (1% or more). The chain joins TRBV9 to TRBJ1-2, with D possibly being TRBD1 (5 bases). The germline gives CDR1 SGDLS, CDR2 YYNGEE. There are 15 residues in the CDR3. V lost 0 bases and J 5 bases, leaving 14 bases between the germline ends. CDR3: CASSVGDSPRYGYTF. For the CDR3, the DNA is TGTGCCAGCAGCGTAGGCGACAGTCCAAGATATGGCTACACCTTC.

This chain uses TRBV10-3 with TRBJ2-1; TRBD1 matches at 7 bases. V dropped 2 bases and J dropped 1; count of bases not matched to a gene: 2. The germline gives CDR1 ENHRY, CDR2 SYGVKD. The CDR3 sequence is 15 residues long. The CDR3 DNA is TGTGCCATCAGTGAGAGACAGGGATCCTACAATGAGCAGTTCTTC. The encoded protein is CAISERQGSYNEQFF.

The CDR3 bases are TGTGCCAGCAGCTCAGCCGAGCGGGAGTGGAGCACAGATACGCAGTATTTT. It is translated as CASSSAEREWSTDTQYF. The V and J genes are TRBV7-9 and TRBJ2-3; TRBD2 matches 8 bases. V shed 4 bases and J 0 bases; nucleotides not matched to a gene: 9. CDR1 is SEHNR, CDR2 FQNEAQ, per germline (reference sequence). The CDR3 is 17 residues long.

This chain joins TRBV7-8 and TRBJ2-1; tentatively, D is TRBD2 (6 bases). The CDR3 loop spans 14 amino acids. In germline, CDR1 is SGHVS, CDR2 FQNEAQ. The V and J ends lost 1 base and 8 bases respectively, with 12 bases between them. The DNA for the CDR3 is TGTGCCAGCAGCTTAGGTCGACTAGTGTATGAGCAGTTCTTC. This translates into CASSLGRLVYEQFF.

The DNA of the CDR3 is TGCAGCGCGCGGGACTACTCCTACGAGCAGTACTTC. Residues: CSARDYSYEQYF. V usage is TRBV29-1 and J usage is TRBJ2-7, with 7 bases aligning to TRBD2. The germline gives CDR1 SQVTM, CDR2 ANQGSEA. V was pared by 7 bases and J by 0 bases, with 3 bases of the junction left unmatched. This CDR3 has 12 amino acids.

V is TRBV19 and J is TRBJ2-1; D unclear. The CDR3 is made up of 13 amino acids. CDR1 LNHDA and CDR2 SQIVND come from the germline V gene (reference sequence). Trimming stripped 3 bases from V and 8 bases from J, with 11 bases between. Here the CDR3 DNA reads TGTGCCAGTAGTATTCCCCCCCTCCATGAGCAGTTCTTC. It yields the protein CASSIPPLHEQFF. Using reference TRBV19 and TRBJ2-1 for the parts outside the CDR3, the full variable domain is DGGITQSPKYLFRKEGQNVTLSCEQNLNHDAMYWYRQDPGQGLRLIYYSQIVNDFQKGDIAEGYSVSREKKESFPLTVTSAQKNPTAFYLCASSIPPLHEQFFGPGTRLTVL.

The chain employs TRBV6-6 and TRBJ1-2; no clear D gene. Germline lookup yields CDR1 MNHNY and CDR2 SVGAGI (reference sequence). There are 13 residues in the CDR3. The V end lost 5 bases, the J end lost 5 bases, and 12 bases lay between the germline ends. In DNA form, the CDR3 reads TGTGCCAGCAGTCCCCGGGCCGCTTATGGCTACACCTTC. Amino acids: CASSPRAAYGYTF.

The V gene is TRBV27, the J gene TRBJ2-3, with D unclear. The CDR3 sequence is 15 residues long. The V gene lost 6 bases and the J gene lost 5 bases, with 18 bases spanning the gap. CDR1 MNHEY and CDR2 SMNVEV come from the germline V gene (reference sequence). The CDR3 DNA sequence: TGTGCCAGCAGCACCGTGACCGTCTGGGGAGATACGCAGTATTTT. Amino acids: CASSTVTVWGDTQYF.

The genes are TRBV6-6 and TRBJ1-5, with a possible D match to TRBD1 (6 bases). V dropped 5 bases and J dropped 2 bases, with 13 bases sitting between them. The CDR3 runs to 15 residues. Germline CDR1 reads MNHNY; CDR2 reads SVGAGI (reference sequence). Here the CDR3 reads CASSTGAPGNQPQHF. CDR3 sequence (DNA): TGTGCCAGCAGTACGGGGGCGCCGGGCAATCAGCCCCAGCATTTT.

The chain combines TRBV27 with TRBJ2-7; D is possibly TRBD1 (6 bases). The CDR3 spans 15 residues. Trimming removed 2 bases at V and 5 bases at J, with 16 bases between. Germline V lookup: CDR1 MNHEY, CDR2 SMNVEV (reference sequence). The CDR3 DNA reads TGTGCCAGCAGTTTAAAGTCAGGGGTATTCAACGAGCAGTACTTC. This encodes CASSLKSGVFNEQYF.

The gene calls are TRBV29-1 and TRBJ1-4; 8 nucleotides line up with TRBD1. With V trimmed by 5 bases and J by 8 bases, 4 bases remained unmatched. This CDR3 spans 12 amino acids. The V gene's germline CDR1 is SQVTM and CDR2 ANQGSEA. The CDR3: CSVRTGREKLFF. In DNA, the CDR3 is TGCAGCGTTCGGACAGGGAGGGAAAAACTGTTTTTT.

The chain uses TRBV29-1 and TRBJ1-2; a possible D gene is TRBD1 (6 bases). Germline-derived CDR1 and CDR2 are SQVTM and ANQGSEA. The CDR3 runs to 14 residues. V dropped 2 bases and J dropped 4 bases, with 14 bases sitting between them. CDR3 sequence reads: CSVEWDTFSYGYTF. The DNA for the CDR3 is TGCAGCGTTGAATGGGACACCTTCTCCTATGGCTACACCTTC.

The sample holds a few counts of this clone. J is TRBJ1-2 and V is TRBV28, with D perhaps TRBD1 (6 bases). Trimming removed 5 bases at V and 7 bases at J, with 17 bases between. The CDR3 extends over 14 amino acids. Germline V gene lookup returns CDR1 MDHEN and CDR2 SYDVKM. The CDR3 loop reads CASSLGSGGAGYTF. Here the CDR3 DNA reads TGTGCCAGCAGTCTTGGATCTGGGGGGGCTGGCTACACCTTC.

The rearrangement links TRBV9 to TRBJ2-2; D possibly uses TRBD1 or TRBD2 (6 bases each). CDR1 and CDR2 from the germline V gene are SGDLS and YYNGEE. The CDR3 is 15 amino acids. The V end was cut by 0 bases, the J end by 4 bases, with 10 bases between. This chain's CDR3 is CASSVEGDFTGELFF. The CDR3 DNA follows: TGTGCCAGCAGCGTAGAGGGGGACTTCACCGGGGAGCTGTTTTTT.